The sequence of this T cell receptor (beta chain) was determined in a study of blood T cell repertoires in COVID-19. Study background: Sites across the United States, Italy and Spain contributed samples from acute and convalescent COVID-19. From T cells, B-cell-depleted T cells, or PBMCs came the material, which was cDNA or gDNA.

Original processing notes: Amplification with reference gene primers provided the estimates of nucleated cell counts. Only in-frame clones appear in the TCRdb table, and some are missing; sequencing was by immunoSEQ multiplex PCR. D and trimming come from the DNA, and the V and J calls and clone size come from that table. Found here are 60,000 to 70,000 clones, about 90% of them singletons; the top ten hold 40% to 45%. After removal of 5 bases from V and 5 bases from J, the junction contained 7 bases not matched to a gene. The CDR3 runs to 16 residues. Germline assignment: CDR1 SSHAT and CDR2 FNYEAQ (reference sequence).

The chain employs TRBV7-7 and TRBJ2-5; 14 nucleotides match TRBD2. The TCR sequence derives from a woman aged 60 to 75 with COVID-19, enrolled during active disease. The source material was peripheral blood. The CDR3 coding sequence is TGTGCCAGCAGCACCGGACTAGCGGGAGGAGATGAGACCCAGTACTTC. This encodes CASSTGLAGGDETQYF.